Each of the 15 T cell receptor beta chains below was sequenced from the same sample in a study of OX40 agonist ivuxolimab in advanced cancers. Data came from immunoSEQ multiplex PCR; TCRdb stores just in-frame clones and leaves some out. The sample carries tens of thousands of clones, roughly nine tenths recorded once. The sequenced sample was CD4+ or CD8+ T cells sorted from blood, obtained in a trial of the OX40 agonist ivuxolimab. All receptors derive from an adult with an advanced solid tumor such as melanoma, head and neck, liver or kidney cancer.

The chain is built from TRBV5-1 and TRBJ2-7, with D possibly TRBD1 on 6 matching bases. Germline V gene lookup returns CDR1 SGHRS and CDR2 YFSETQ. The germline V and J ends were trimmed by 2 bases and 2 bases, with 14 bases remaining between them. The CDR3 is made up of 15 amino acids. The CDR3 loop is CASSLSGTQAYEQYF. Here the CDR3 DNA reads TGCGCCAGCAGCTTATCCGGGACACAAGCCTACGAGCAGTACTTC. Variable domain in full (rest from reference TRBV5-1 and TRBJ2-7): KAGVTQTPRYLIKTRGQQVTLSCSPISGHRSVSWYQQTPGQGLQFLFEYFSETQRNKGNFPGRFSGRQFSNSRSEMNVSTLELGDSALYLCASSLSGTQAYEQYFGPGTRLTVT.

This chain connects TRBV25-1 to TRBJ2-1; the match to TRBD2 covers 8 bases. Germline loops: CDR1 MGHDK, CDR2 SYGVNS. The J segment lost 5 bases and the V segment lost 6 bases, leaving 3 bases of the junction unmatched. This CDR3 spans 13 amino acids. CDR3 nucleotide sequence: TGTGCCAGCAGCCTTAGCGGGAACAATGAGCAGTTCTTC. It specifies CASSLSGNNEQFF.

The CDR3 loop is CASSHAGETRYGYTF. The CDR3 DNA reads as TGCGCCAGCAGCCACGCAGGGGAAACCCGCTATGGCTACACCTTC. V is TRBV4-3 and J is TRBJ1-2, with D possibly matching TRBD1 (6 bases). This CDR3 comprises 15 residues. V was pared by 3 bases and J by 4 bases, with 15 bases between. The germline V gene has CDR1 LGHNA and CDR2 YSLEER.

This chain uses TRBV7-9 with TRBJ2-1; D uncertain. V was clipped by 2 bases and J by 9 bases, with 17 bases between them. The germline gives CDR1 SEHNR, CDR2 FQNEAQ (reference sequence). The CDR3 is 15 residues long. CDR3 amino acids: CASSLFGDFLGEQFF. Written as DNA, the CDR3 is TGTGCCAGCAGCTTATTCGGAGATTTCCTAGGTGAGCAGTTCTTC.

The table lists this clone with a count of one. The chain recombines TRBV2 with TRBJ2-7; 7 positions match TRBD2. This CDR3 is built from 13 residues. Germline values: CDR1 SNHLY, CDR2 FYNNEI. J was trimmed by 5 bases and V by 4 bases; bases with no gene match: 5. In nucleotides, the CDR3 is TGTGCCAGCAGTGGGGGGGGTGTAGACGAGCAGTACTTC. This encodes CASSGGGVDEQYF.

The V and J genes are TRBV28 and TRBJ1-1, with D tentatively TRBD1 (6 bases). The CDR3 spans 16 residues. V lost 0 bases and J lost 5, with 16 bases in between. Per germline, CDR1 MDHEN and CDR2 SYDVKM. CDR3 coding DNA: TGTGCCAGCAGTTTATGGGGCGGGGGGCTCAAGACTGAAGCTTTCTTT. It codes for CASSLWGGGLKTEAFF.

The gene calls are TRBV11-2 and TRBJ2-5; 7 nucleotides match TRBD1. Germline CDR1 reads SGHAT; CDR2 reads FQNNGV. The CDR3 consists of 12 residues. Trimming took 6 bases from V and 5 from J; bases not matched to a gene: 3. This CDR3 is CASRDRDETQYF. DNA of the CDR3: TGTGCCAGCAGAGACAGGGACGAGACCCAGTACTTC.

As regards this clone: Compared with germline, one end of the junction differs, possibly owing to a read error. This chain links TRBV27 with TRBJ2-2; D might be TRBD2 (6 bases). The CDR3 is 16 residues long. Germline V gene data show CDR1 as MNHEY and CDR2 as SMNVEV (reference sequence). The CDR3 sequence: CAGSLYPAGNTGELFF. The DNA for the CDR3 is TGTGCCGGCAGTTTATATCCAGCGGGCAACACCGGGGAGCTGTTTTTT.

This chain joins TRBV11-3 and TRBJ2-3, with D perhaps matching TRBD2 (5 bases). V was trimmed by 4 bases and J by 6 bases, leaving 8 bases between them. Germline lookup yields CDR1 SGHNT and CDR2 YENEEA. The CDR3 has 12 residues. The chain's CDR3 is CASSYPGDTQYF. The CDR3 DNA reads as TGTGCCAGCAGCTACCCGGGGGATACGCAGTATTTT.

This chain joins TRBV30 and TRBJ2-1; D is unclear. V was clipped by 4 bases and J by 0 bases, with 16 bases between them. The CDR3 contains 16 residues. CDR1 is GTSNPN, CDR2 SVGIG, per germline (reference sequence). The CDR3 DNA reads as TGTGCCTGGATTAAAGCCCGGAGCAACTCCTACAATGAGCAGTTCTTC. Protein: CAWIKARSNSYNEQFF.

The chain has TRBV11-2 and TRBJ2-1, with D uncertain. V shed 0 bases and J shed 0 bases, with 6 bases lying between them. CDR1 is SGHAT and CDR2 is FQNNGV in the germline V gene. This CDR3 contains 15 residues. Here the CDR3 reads CASSLDQASYNEQFF. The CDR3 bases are TGTGCCAGCAGCTTAGATCAGGCCTCCTACAATGAGCAGTTCTTC.

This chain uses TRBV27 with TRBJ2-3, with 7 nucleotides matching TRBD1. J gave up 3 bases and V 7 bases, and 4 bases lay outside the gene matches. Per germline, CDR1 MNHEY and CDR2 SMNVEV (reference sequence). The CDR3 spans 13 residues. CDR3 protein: CASKTGETDTQYF. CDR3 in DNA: TGTGCCAGCAAAACAGGGGAGACAGATACGCAGTATTTT.

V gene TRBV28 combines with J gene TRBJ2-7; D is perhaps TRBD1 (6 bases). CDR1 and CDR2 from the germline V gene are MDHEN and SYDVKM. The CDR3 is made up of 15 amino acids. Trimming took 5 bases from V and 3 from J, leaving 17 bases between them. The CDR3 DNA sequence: TGTGCCAGCAGTAAAGACAGGCAACTGGGCTACGAGCAGTACTTC. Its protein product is CASSKDRQLGYEQYF.

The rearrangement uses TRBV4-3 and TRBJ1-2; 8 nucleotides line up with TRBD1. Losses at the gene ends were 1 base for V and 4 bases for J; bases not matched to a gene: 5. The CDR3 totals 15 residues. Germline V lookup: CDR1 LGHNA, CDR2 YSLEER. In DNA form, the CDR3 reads TGCGCCAGCAGCCAAGTCCGTACAGGGGGCTATGGCTACACCTTC. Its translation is CASSQVRTGGYGYTF.

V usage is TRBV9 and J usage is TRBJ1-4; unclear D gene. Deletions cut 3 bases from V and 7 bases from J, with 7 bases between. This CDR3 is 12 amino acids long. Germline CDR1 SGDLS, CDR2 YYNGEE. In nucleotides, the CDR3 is TGTGCCAGCAGCGGTGACGGTGAAAAACTGTTTTTT. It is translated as CASSGDGEKLFF.